Listed below are T cell receptor beta chains from one sample, sequenced in a study of T cells in Graves' hyperthyroidism and ophthalmopathy. TCRdb passed the multiplex PCR reads through MiXCR, listing each CDR3 protein once. The table includes over 450,000 distinct CDR3 sequences, around 14% detected once. Sequenced input: blood. The receptors stem from a woman between 18 and 29 years old with Graves' hyperthyroidism. Both conserved end residues are part of each CDR3. The D gene is left open where the match is weak. Only part of the rows carry a size: once, few, many, or a class if the clone is expanded.

D	size	V	J	DNA	CDR3
.	many	TRBV7-9	TRBJ2-5	TGCGCCAGCAGCTTGGATGAGACCCAGTACTTC	CASSLDETQYF
TRBD1	many	TRBV28	TRBJ2-7	TGTGCCAGCACTGTTAGGGGGCAGGGTAGTAACGAGCAGTACTTC	CASTVRGQGSNEQYF
TRBD1	many	TRBV28	TRBJ1-3	TGTGCCACCGTGATAAACTCGATCACAGGGGGCCTTGGAAACACCATATATTTT	CATVINSITGGLGNTIYF
.	many	TRBV3-1	TRBJ1-1	TGTGCCAGCAGCCAAAAAAGGGATACGTGGAACACTGAAGCTTTCTTT	CASSQKRDTWNTEAFF
.	many	TRBV12-3/TRBV12-4	TRBJ1-1	TGTGCCAGCAGTTTAGCGGAGAGGGCAGGAGGCCCTGAAGCTTTCTTT	CASSLAERAGGPEAFF
.	many	TRBV27	TRBJ2-2	TGTGCCAGCAGTTCTACCGGGGAGCTGTTTTTT	CASSSTGELFF
TRBD2	many	TRBV3-1	TRBJ2-3	TGTGCCAGCAGCCCGAGACTAGCGGGAGTGGTAGATACGCAGTATTTT	CASSPRLAGVVDTQYF
TRBD1	.	TRBV20-1	TRBJ1-2	TGCAGTGCTAGAGATCGAAGGAACAGGGGGTATGGCTACACCTTC	CSARDRRNRGYGYTF
.	.	TRBV20-1	TRBJ1-1	TGCAGTGCTAGAGTGGCAGGGGTTATGAACACTGAAGCTTTCTTT	CSARVAGVMNTEAFF
TRBD2	many	TRBV11-2	TRBJ2-3	TGTGCCAGCAGCTTATATTATTCCGGGGGGGGCACAGATACGCAGTATTTT	CASSLYYSGGGTDTQYF
TRBD1	many	TRBV10-3	TRBJ2-3	TGTGCCATCAGTGAGGGACCGGGACAGATAGATACGCAGTATTTT	CAISEGPGQIDTQYF
TRBD2	many	TRBV3-1	TRBJ2-7	TGTGCCATCTCTAGCGGGAGCTCCCACGAGCAGTACTTC	CAISSGSSHEQYF
TRBD1	many	TRBV6-1	TRBJ1-2	TGTGCCAGCAGTGAAGATGTGTGGGGGGACAGTAACTATGGCTACACCTTC	CASSEDVWGDSNYGYTF
.	many	TRBV3-1	TRBJ1-1	TGTGCCAGCAGCCATGGGGGGCACACTGAAGCTTTCTTT	CASSHGGHTEAFF
.	many	TRBV24-1	TRBJ2-1	TGTGCCACCAGTGATTTCCGGGGGAGTGAAGAGCAGTTCTTC	CATSDFRGSEEQFF
.	.	TRBV5-6	TRBJ2-1	TGTGCCAGCAGCCCCTACCCGCTGGACACGTACTCCTACAATGAGCAGTTCTTC	CASSPYPLDTYSYNEQFF
TRBD1	many	TRBV5-1	TRBJ1-1	TGCGCCAGCAGCGAGACAGGGTTAAAAGGTACTGAAGCTTTCTTT	CASSETGLKGTEAFF
.	many	TRBV12-3/TRBV12-4	TRBJ1-4	TGTGCCAGCACCACCTCGACGGGGACTGAAAAACTGTTTTTT	CASTTSTGTEKLFF
.	few	TRBV4-1	TRBJ1-5	TGCGCCAGCAGCCAAATACAGGTAGGGAGCAATCAGCCCCAGCATTTT	CASSQIQVGSNQPQHF
.	.	TRBV19	TRBJ2-7	TGTGCCAGTAGTATAACACATCCGAGCTCCTACGAGCAGTACTTC	CASSITHPSSYEQYF
.	many	TRBV30	TRBJ2-5	TGTGCCTGGAGTCTGGGACTCTCGGTCTTGGAGACCCAGTACTTC	CAWSLGLSVLETQYF
TRBD2	.	TRBV18	TRBJ2-4	TGTGCCAGCTCACGGGGGACTAGCGGGAGGAAAAGAAAGAACATTCAGTACTTC	CASSRGTSGRKRKNIQYF
TRBD2	many	TRBV2	TRBJ2-1	TGTGCCAGCAATGGCCCGCGGGAGGGCCGGTTCTTC	CASNGPREGRFF
TRBD2	once	TRBV10-3	TRBJ2-3	TGTGCCATCAGTGGGTCCGGGACTAGCGGAGTCACAGATACGCAGTATTTT	CAISGSGTSGVTDTQYF
TRBD1	many	TRBV6-2/TRBV6-3	TRBJ1-5	TGTGCCAGCAGGGACAGGTTGGGCAATCAGCCCCAGCATTTT	CASRDRLGNQPQHF
.	many	TRBV20-1	TRBJ2-3	TGCAGTGCTGGGAAGGCAGATACGCAGTATTTT	CSAGKADTQYF
.	.	TRBV29-1	TRBJ1-4	TGCAGCGCCAGAAGGGGGATTTCTGAAAAACTGTTTTTT	CSARRGISEKLFF
.	many	TRBV5-6	TRBJ1-1	TGTGCCAGCAGCTTGGGGGGGACGGAGGGCACTGAAGCTTTCTTT	CASSLGGTEGTEAFF
.	few	TRBV3-1	TRBJ1-1	TGTGCCAGCAGGACCGCGGCCCGGGACACTGAAGCTTTCTTT	CASRTAARDTEAFF